A single sample is the source of the 21 T cell receptor beta chains below, sequenced in a study of regulatory T cells. Whole-study results and caveats: In CD3G-deficient patients, conventional CD4+ T cells were enriched for hydrophobic CDR3 residues at positions 6 and 7.

The primer mix had 52 TRBV and 13 TRBJ primers. This table comes from immunoSEQ multiplex PCR, and its TCRdb copy is limited to in-frame clones, with some not included. The table lists fewer than 20,000 clones, 84% of them singletons, with less than 9.5% in the top ten. No cognate antigen is known for these TCRs. Sequencing was performed on conventional CD4+ T cells sorted from blood. These TCRs come from a person under 45 with CD3G deficiency.

This rearrangement joins TRBV7-9 to TRBJ2-2; D not resolved. The CDR3 runs 13 residues. V lost 4 bases to trimming and J lost 4 bases, with 7 bases between them. Germline lookup yields CDR1 SEHNR and CDR2 FQNEAQ (reference sequence). Written as DNA, the CDR3 is TGTGCCAGCAGCTCCTTGGGCACCGGGGAGCTGTTTTTT. Translation gives CASSSLGTGELFF. Full variable domain (rest looked up from reference TRBV7-9 and TRBJ2-2): DTGVSQNPRHKITKRGQNVTFRCDPISEHNRLYWYRQTLGQGPEFLTYFQNEAQLEKSRLLSDRFSAERPKGSFSTLEIQRTEQGDSAMYLCASSSLGTGELFFGEGSRLTVL.

The chain uses TRBV5-1 and TRBJ2-1, with 10 bases fitting TRBD2. This CDR3 is 17 amino acids long. V gave up 4 bases and J gave up 6 bases; unmatched junction bases: 13. Germline V gives CDR1 SGHRS, CDR2 YFSETQ. The CDR3 spells CASSIDIAGGVPNEQFF. CDR3 nucleotides: TGCGCCAGCAGCATAGACATAGCGGGGGGAGTCCCCAATGAGCAGTTCTTC.

Only a few counts were recorded for this clone. The rearrangement joins TRBV27 to TRBJ1-6; 10 positions match TRBD1. The CDR3 runs 15 residues. Germline CDR1 MNHEY, CDR2 SMNVEV (reference sequence). V trimming: 5 bases; J trimming: 10 bases; junction bases outside the gene matches: 8. The CDR3 region has the DNA TGTGCCAGCAGTCCTAGACAGGGGGCAGGGTCACCCCTCCACTTT. Encoded protein: CASSPRQGAGSPLHF.

By its share, this clone is medium-sized. The chain recombines TRBV28 with TRBJ2-1, with TRBD2 matching over 9 bases. V trimming: 3 bases; J trimming: 6 bases; junction bases outside the gene matches: 9. Germline V gene data show CDR1 as MDHEN and CDR2 as SYDVKM. This CDR3 has 16 amino acids. The CDR3 nucleotides are TGTGCCAGCAGTTTGAGCGGGGGGCCCGGTTCCAATGAGCAGTTCTTC. The encoded protein is CASSLSGGPGSNEQFF.

The count of this clone is one. The gene calls are TRBV5-1 and TRBJ2-7; the D is unclear. The CDR3 covers 12 residues. The germline CDR1 and CDR2 sequences are SGHRS and YFSETQ. The V gene lost 1 base and the J gene lost 5 bases, with 7 bases spanning the gap. The CDR3 DNA reads as TGCGCCAGCAGCTTGACGGGTCACGAGCAGTACTTC. This codes for CASSLTGHEQYF.

V and J are TRBV28 and TRBJ1-6; tentatively, D is TRBD1 (5 bases). V was cut by 3 bases and J by 9 bases, with 15 bases left in between. The germline V gene encodes CDR1 MDHEN and CDR2 SYDVKM. CDR3 length: 15 amino acids. In DNA form, the CDR3 reads TGTGCCAGCAGTTTGGGGGATAGAGAGGGTTCACCCCTCCACTTT. It codes for CASSLGDREGSPLHF.

This clone has just a few counts. This rearrangement joins TRBV28 to TRBJ2-7; D is possibly TRBD1 or TRBD2 (5 bases each). Germline values: CDR1 MDHEN, CDR2 SYDVKM. Trimming left V 5 bases short and J 1 base short, with 18 bases between. The CDR3 runs to 16 residues. CDR3: CASSPLFGAPSYEQYF. The CDR3 nucleotides are TGTGCCAGCAGTCCCCTTTTCGGGGCGCCTTCCTACGAGCAGTACTTC.

The chain recombines TRBV25-1 with TRBJ2-3; no clear D. CDR1 MGHDK and CDR2 SYGVNS come from the germline V gene. Trimming left V 10 bases short and J 2 bases short, with 7 bases between. The CDR3 covers 11 residues. For the CDR3, the DNA is TGTGCCACCGACTCCACAGATACGCAGTATTTT. It encodes CATDSTDTQYF.

The chain couples TRBV28 to TRBJ1-1; D remains ambiguous. Per the germline V gene, CDR1 is MDHEN and CDR2 is SYDVKM. V lost 2 bases to trimming and J lost 11 bases, with 15 bases between them. The CDR3 length is 13 residues. This chain's CDR3 is CASSLLYTGQAFF. The CDR3 region has the DNA TGTGCCAGCAGTTTACTTTACACCGGGCAGGCTTTCTTT.

V is TRBV4-1 and J is TRBJ2-7; D may match TRBD1 or TRBD2 (5 bases each). This CDR3 is built from 15 residues. Germline CDR1 and CDR2: MGHRA and YSYEKL. V was trimmed by 0 bases and J by 2 bases, leaving 11 bases between them. CDR3 DNA: TGCGCCAGCAGCCAAGAACCGGGGCTAGCCTACGAGCAGTACTTC. As protein: CASSQEPGLAYEQYF.

The chain employs TRBV19 and TRBJ2-1; no clear D. The germline gives CDR1 LNHDA, CDR2 SQIVND (reference sequence). V was trimmed by 4 bases and J by 5 bases, leaving 9 bases between them. The CDR3 runs 13 residues. CDR3 nucleotides: TGTGCCAGTAGTAAGAGACTGAACAATGAGCAGTTCTTC. Protein: CASSKRLNNEQFF.

This chain joins TRBV5-1 and TRBJ2-3; D unresolved. CDR3 size: 12 residues. Germline V gene lookup returns CDR1 SGHRS and CDR2 YFSETQ. The ends were cut back, 4 bases at V and 5 bases at J, with 8 bases in the middle. The CDR3 coding sequence is TGCGCCAGCAGCATTGACGGAGATACGCAGTATTTT. It encodes CASSIDGDTQYF.

This rearrangement joins TRBV28 to TRBJ1-6; 7 nucleotides align to TRBD1. Trimming removed 4 bases from V and 3 bases from J; junction bases left unmatched: 9. Germline V gives CDR1 MDHEN, CDR2 SYDVKM. This CDR3 is built from 17 residues. For the CDR3, the DNA is TGTGCCAGCAGTTCAGACAGGGAAGGGCTCTATAATTCACCCCTCCACTTT. Translation: CASSSDREGLYNSPLHF.

This clone has only one observation. V and J are TRBV30 and TRBJ2-1; 9 bases map to TRBD2. With 0 bases clipped from V and 9 bases from J, the junction kept 6 bases outside the gene matches. The CDR3 length is 14 residues. Germline lookup yields CDR1 GTSNPN and CDR2 SVGIG (reference sequence). CDR3 DNA: TGTGCCTGGAGTGTACTTAGCGGGAGAGGTGAGCAGTTCTTC. Amino acid sequence: CAWSVLSGRGEQFF.

In its sample, this clone was seen a few times. This rearrangement joins TRBV10-2 to TRBJ1-1, with D hard to call. The length of the CDR3 is 14 residues. V lost 2 bases to trimming and J lost 9 bases, with 16 bases between them. Germline V gene lookup returns CDR1 WSHSY and CDR2 SAAADI. CDR3 residues: CASSETPPGAKAFF. The CDR3, as DNA: TGCGCCAGCAGTGAGACCCCCCCGGGAGCAAAAGCTTTCTTT.

J is TRBJ1-1 and V is TRBV6-6; D is possibly TRBD1 (6 bases). The CDR3 runs to 15 residues. CDR1 is MNHNY, CDR2 SVGAGI, per germline (reference sequence). The V and J ends lost 0 bases and 2 bases respectively, with 10 bases between them. As DNA, the CDR3 is TGTGCCAGCAGTTACTCGGCAGGGGACAACACTGAAGCTTTCTTT. Protein: CASSYSAGDNTEAFF.

The genes are TRBV28 and TRBJ2-3; TRBD1 is a possible D gene (5 bases). Germline loops: CDR1 MDHEN, CDR2 SYDVKM. Trimming removed 0 bases from V and 4 bases from J, with 5 bases in between. The CDR3 runs to 13 residues. The CDR3 sequence: CASSLWTADTQYF. The DNA of the CDR3 is TGTGCCAGCAGTTTATGGACAGCAGATACGCAGTATTTT.

This clone is medium-sized in the sample. The chain recombines TRBV19 with TRBJ2-2; the D is unclear. This CDR3 is 12 amino acids long. Germline V gene sequence: CDR1 LNHDA, CDR2 SQIVND (reference sequence). Between the trimmed V and J ends, which lost 2 bases and 7 bases, there was a span of 5 bases. CDR3 nucleotide sequence: TGTGCCAGTAGTATAAAGGTCGGGGAGCTGTTTTTT. This codes for CASSIKVGELFF.

V and J are TRBV20-1 and TRBJ2-3; D gene uncertain. With 4 bases removed from V and 6 bases from J, the gap between germline ends came to 8 bases. This CDR3 region has 11 residues. Germline CDR1 is DFQATT and CDR2 is SNEGSKA (reference sequence). DNA for the CDR3: TGCAGTGCTACCCCTCGGGATACGCAGTATTTT. Translated: CSATPRDTQYF.

This clone has only one observation. This chain joins TRBV27 and TRBJ1-2; D might be TRBD1 (5 bases). Germline loops: CDR1 MNHEY, CDR2 SMNVEV (reference sequence). This CDR3 has 16 residues. The ends were cut back, 4 bases at V and 6 bases at J, with 21 bases in the middle. Here the CDR3 DNA reads TGTGCCAGCAGTTCCTCTGGGACCTTGGAGAAGAATGGCTACACCTTC. Protein sequence: CASSSSGTLEKNGYTF.

The chain links TRBV19 to TRBJ1-2, with 8 nucleotides matching TRBD1. CDR1 LNHDA and CDR2 SQIVND come from the germline V gene (reference sequence). The CDR3 runs to 15 residues. With 2 bases clipped from V and 5 bases from J, the junction kept 7 bases outside the gene matches. The CDR3: CASSISTGEQYGYTF. DNA of the CDR3: TGTGCCAGTAGTATATCGACAGGGGAGCAATATGGCTACACCTTC. The complete variable domain, with remaining parts taken from reference TRBV19 and TRBJ1-2, reads DGGITQSPKYLFRKEGQNVTLSCEQNLNHDAMYWYRQDPGQGLRLIYYSQIVNDFQKGDIAEGYSVSREKKESFPLTVTSAQKNPTAFYLCASSISTGEQYGYTFGSGTRLTVV.